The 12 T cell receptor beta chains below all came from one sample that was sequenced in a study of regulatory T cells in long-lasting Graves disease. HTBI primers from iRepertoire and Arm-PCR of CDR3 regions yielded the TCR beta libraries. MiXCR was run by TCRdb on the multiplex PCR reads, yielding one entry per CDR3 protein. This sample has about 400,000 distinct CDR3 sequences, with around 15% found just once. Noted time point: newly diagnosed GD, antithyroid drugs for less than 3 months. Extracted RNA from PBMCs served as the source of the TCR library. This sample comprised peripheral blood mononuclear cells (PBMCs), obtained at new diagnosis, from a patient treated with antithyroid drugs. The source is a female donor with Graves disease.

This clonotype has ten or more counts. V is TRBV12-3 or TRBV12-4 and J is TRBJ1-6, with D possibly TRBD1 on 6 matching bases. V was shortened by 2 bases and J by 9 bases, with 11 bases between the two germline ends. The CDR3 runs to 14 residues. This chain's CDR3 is CASSLRGASSPLHF. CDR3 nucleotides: TGTGCCAGCAGTTTACGGGGGGCCAGTTCACCCCTCCACTTT.

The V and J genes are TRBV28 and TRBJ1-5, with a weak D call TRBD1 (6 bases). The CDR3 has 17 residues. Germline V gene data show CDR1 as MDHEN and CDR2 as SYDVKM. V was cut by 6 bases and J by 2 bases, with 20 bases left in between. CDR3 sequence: CASSLDRTKVGNQPQHF. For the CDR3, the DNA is TGTGCCAGCAGCCTCGACAGGACAAAGGTGGGCAATCAGCCCCAGCATTTT.

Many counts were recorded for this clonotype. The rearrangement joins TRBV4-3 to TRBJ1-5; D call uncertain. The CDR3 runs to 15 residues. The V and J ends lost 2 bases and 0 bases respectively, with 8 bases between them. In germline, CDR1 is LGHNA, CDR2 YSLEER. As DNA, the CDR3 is TGCGCCAGCAGCCAACTCTTAGCTAGCAATCAGCCCCAGCATTTT. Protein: CASSQLLASNQPQHF.

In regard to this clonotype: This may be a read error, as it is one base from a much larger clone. The CDR3 is CASRKQGLDEQLF. In DNA, the CDR3 is TGTGCCAGCCGAAAACAGGGGCTGGATGAGCAGCTCTTC. The chain couples TRBV12-3 or TRBV12-4 to TRBJ2-1; 7 bases map to TRBD1. The CDR3 totals 13 residues.

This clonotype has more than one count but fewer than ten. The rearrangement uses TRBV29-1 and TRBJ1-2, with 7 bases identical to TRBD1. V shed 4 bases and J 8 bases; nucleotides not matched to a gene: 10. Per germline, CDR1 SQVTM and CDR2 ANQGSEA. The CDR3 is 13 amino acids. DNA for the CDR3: TGCAGCGTTGGTGCACAGGGGCAGTGGGGCTACACCTTC. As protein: CSVGAQGQWGYTF.

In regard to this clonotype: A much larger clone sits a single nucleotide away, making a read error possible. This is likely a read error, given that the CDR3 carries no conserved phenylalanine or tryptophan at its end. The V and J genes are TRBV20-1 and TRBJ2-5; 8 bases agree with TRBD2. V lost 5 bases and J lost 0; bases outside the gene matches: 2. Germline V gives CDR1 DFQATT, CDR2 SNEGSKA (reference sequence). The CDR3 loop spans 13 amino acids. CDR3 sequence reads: CSALTSDQETQYL. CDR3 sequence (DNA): TGCAGTGCTCTGACTAGCGACCAAGAGACCCAGTACCTC.

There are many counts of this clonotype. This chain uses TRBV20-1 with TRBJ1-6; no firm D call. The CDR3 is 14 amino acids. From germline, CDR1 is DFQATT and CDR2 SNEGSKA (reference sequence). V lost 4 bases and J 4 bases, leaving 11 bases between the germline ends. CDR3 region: CSAKLTEYNSPLHF. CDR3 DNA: TGCAGTGCTAAACTGACGGAGTATAATTCACCCCTCCACTTT.

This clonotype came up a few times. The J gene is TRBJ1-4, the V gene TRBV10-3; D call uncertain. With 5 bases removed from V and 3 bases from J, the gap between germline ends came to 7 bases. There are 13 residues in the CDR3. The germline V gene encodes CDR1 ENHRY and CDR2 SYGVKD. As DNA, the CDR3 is TGTGCCATCAGTTTCGACCCTAATGAAAAACTGTTTTTT. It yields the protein CAISFDPNEKLFF.

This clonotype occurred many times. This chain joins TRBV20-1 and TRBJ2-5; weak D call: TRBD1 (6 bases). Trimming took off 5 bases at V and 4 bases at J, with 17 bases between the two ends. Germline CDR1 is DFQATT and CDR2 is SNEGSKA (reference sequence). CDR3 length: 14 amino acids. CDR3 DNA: TGCAGTGCTTACCCGCCCTGGGGGCGAGAGACCCAGTACTTC. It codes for CSAYPPWGRETQYF.

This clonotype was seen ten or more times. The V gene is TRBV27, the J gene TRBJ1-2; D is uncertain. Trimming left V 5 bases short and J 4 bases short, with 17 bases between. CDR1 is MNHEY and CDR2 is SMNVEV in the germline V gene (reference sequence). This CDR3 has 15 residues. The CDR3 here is CASSRASSPPYGYTF. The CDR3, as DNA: TGTGCCAGCAGTCGCGCCTCGTCCCCCCCCTATGGCTACACCTTC.

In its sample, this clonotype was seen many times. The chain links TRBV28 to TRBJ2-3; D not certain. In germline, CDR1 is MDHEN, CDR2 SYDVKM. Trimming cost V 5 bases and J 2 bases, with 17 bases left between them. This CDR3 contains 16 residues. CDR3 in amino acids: CASSPRVRADTDTQYF. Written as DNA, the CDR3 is TGTGCCAGCAGTCCACGCGTCCGCGCAGACACAGATACGCAGTATTTT.

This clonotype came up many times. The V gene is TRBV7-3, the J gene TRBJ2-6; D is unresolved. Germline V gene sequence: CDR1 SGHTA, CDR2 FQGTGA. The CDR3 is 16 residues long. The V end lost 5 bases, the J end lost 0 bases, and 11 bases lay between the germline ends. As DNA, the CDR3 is TGTGCCAGCAGCCCTGTCCGGGCCTCTGGGGCCAACGTCCTGACTTTC. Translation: CASSPVRASGANVLTF.